The clone carrying this TCR beta chain appeared a single time. As yet, its antigen is unknown. Assay: immunoSEQ multiplex PCR; the TCRdb copy retains only in-frame clones and omits some. The table includes 37,000 or so clones, 89% detected once. Between the trimmed V and J ends, which lost 2 bases and 0 bases, there was a span of 4 bases. Per the germline V gene, CDR1 is SGHNT and CDR2 is YYREEE (reference sequence). The CDR3 is 13 amino acids. The record originates from a study of siplizumab effects on memory and regulatory T cells. Study-wide points: Roughly 75-95% of proliferating CD4+ or CD8+ clones lacked a naive or memory phenotype that could be assigned. The average Treg-derived proportion among mappable alloreactive CD4+ clones was 68.8% with siplizumab versus about 27% in controls. The apparent diversity of naive T cells exceeded that of memory cells, and naive T cells seemed to make a major contribution to the alloresponse. Siplizumab significantly decreased alloreactive sequences from unstimulated CD4+ memory cells.

The sequenced material came from naive CD4+ T cells sorted from blood. The chain has TRBV5-4 and TRBJ2-3, with D hard to call. This receptor was identified in a human donor in good health. CDR3 DNA: TGTGCCAGCAGCTTACTGAGCACAGATACGCAGTATTTT. This codes for CASSLLSTDTQYF.